The clone carrying this T cell receptor beta chain appeared once. Germline-derived CDR1 and CDR2 are SGDLS and YYNGEE. V was cut by 1 base and J by 0 bases, with 14 bases left in between. The CDR3 has 17 residues. These data are taken from a study of T cell responses to AZD1222 COVID-19 vaccine. The assay was immunoSEQ multiplex PCR, and TCRdb's table has in-frame clones only and misses some. The data show more than 110,000 clones, around 93% seen once. The J gene is TRBJ1-3, the V gene TRBV9; D call uncertain. This receptor was obtained from an adult who received the AZD1222 COVID-19 vaccine. The specimen was peripheral blood, collected 28 days after the second AZD1222 dose. The CDR3 nucleotides read TGTGCCAGCAGCGTATCGGCAGCGACGTTCTCTGGAAACACCATATATTTT. Residues: CASSVSAATFSGNTIYF.